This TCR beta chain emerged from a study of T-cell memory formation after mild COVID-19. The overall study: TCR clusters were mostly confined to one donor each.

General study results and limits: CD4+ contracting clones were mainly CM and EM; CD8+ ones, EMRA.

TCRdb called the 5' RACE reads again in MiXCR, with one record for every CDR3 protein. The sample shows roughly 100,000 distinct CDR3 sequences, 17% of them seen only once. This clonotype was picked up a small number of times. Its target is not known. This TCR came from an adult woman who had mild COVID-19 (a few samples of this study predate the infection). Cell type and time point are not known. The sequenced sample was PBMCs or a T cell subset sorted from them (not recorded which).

The CDR3 coding sequence is TGCAGTGCTAAGACAGGGGGCACGACTGAAGCTTTCTTT. It encodes CSAKTGGTTEAFF. V and J are TRBV20-1 and TRBJ1-1, with 10 bases aligning to TRBD1. Germline CDR1 reads DFQATT; CDR2 reads SNEGSKA (reference sequence). The V gene end was trimmed by 4 bases and the J gene end by 5 bases; junction bases not matched to a gene: 4. The CDR3 has 13 residues.